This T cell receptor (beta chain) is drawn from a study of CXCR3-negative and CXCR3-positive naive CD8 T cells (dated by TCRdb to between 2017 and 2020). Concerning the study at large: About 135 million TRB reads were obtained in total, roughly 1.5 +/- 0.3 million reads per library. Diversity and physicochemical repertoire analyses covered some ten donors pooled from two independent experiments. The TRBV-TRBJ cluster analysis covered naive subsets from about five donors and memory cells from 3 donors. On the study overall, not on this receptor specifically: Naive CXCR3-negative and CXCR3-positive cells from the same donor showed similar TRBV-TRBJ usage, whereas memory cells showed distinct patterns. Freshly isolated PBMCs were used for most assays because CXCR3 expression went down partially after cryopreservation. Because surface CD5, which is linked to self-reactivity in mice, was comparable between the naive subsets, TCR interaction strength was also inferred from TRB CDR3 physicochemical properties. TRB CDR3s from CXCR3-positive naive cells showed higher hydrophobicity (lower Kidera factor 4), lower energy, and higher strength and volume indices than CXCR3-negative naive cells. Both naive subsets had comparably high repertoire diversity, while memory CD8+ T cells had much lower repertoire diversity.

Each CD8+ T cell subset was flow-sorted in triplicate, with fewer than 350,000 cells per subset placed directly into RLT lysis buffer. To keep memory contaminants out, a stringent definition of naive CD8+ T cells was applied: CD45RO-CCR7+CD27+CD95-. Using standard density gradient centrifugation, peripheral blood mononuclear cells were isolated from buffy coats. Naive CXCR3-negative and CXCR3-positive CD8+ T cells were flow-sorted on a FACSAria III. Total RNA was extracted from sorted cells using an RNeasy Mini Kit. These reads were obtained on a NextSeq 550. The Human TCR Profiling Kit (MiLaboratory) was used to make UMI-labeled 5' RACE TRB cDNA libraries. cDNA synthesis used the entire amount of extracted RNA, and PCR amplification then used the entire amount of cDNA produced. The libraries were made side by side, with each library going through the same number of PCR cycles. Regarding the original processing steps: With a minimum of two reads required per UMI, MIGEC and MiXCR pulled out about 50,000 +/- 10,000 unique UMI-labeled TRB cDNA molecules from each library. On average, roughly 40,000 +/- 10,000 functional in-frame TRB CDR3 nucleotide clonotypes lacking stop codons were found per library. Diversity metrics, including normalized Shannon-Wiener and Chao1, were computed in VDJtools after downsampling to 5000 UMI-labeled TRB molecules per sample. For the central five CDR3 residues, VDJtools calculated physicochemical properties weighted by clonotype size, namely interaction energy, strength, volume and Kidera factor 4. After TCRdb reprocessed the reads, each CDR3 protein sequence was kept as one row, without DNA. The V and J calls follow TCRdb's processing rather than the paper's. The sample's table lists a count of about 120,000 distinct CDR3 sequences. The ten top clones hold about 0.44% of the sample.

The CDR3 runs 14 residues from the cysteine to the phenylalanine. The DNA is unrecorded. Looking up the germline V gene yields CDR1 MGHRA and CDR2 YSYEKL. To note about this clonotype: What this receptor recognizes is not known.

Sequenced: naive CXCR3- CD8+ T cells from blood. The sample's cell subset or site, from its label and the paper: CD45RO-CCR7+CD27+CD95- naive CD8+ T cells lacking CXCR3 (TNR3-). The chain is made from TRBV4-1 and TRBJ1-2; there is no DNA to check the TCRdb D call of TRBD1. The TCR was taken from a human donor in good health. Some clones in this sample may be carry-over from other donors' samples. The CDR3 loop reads CASSQAKDRTGYTF.